This TCR beta chain was obtained from a study of regulatory T cells in long-lasting Graves disease. Background on the study: Duration of antithyroid drug therapy among newly diagnosed Graves' patients was under 3 months.

This clonotype was counted many times. In germline, CDR1 is WSHSY, CDR2 SAAADI. This CDR3 contains 15 residues. Trimming pared 3 bases from V and 0 bases from J, leaving 8 bases between. With iRepertoire HTBI primers and Arm-PCR of CDR3 regions, TCR beta libraries were built. As originally analysed: Across samples, 50 to 75 TRBV and 13 to 15 TRBJ segments were found. Each CDR3 protein is one row after TCRdb ran MiXCR on the multiplex PCR reads. The V and J calls, along with clone size, are taken from TCRdb and not from the paper's own processing. The sample lists 370,000 or so distinct CDR3 sequences, 15% to 20% occurring once. Time point specified: newly diagnosed GD, antithyroid drugs for less than 3 months. Scientists built the TCR library using RNA that was extracted from PBMCs. This sample also appeared in a second study, on T cells in Graves' hyperthyroidism and ophthalmopathy. This second study notes: Researchers defined stable Graves' hyperthyroidism as no ophthalmopathy progression within 18 months.

This TCR derives from a young woman with Graves disease. The chain is built from TRBV10-2 and TRBJ1-4; no clear D. The sample here was peripheral blood mononuclear cells (PBMCs), taken at new diagnosis, from a patient treated with antithyroid drugs. DNA for the CDR3: TGCGCCAGCAGTGATCGCCAAGCAACTAATGAAAAACTGTTTTTT. Translating gives CASSDRQATNEKLFF.